This TCR beta chain was documented in a study of cytomegalovirus exposure and HLA in healthy donors. The study, taken as a whole, reports: A later analysis linked about 17,000 TCR beta sequences to HLA alleles at 0.05 false discovery rate. Immune exposure information available was restricted to CMV serostatus. Among CMV-associated TCR beta chains, most appeared HLA-restricted in a later analysis.

Worth noting for this clone: Its antigen is undetermined.

The primer mix had 60 Vbeta and 13 Jbeta primers. Sequenced by immunoSEQ multiplex PCR; TCRdb stores in-frame clones only, minus some. The table lists just over 200,000 clones, around 83% of them singletons. This TCR came from a middle-aged woman in good health and CMV-seronegative. Sequencing input: PBMCs.

This CDR3 reads CAWSRSGRVNEQFF. As DNA, the CDR3 is TGTGCCTGGAGTCGTAGCGGGAGGGTTAATGAGCAGTTCTTC. The rearrangement joins TRBV30 to TRBJ2-1; 11 bases map to TRBD2. J gave up 7 bases and V 2 bases, and 4 bases lay outside the gene matches. CDR3 length: 14 residues. CDR1 GTSNPN and CDR2 SVGIG come from the germline V gene (reference sequence).